This entry concerns a single T cell receptor (beta chain). The read ends 3 residues early relative to the CDR3; the germline J gene fills the gap. Trimming left V 3 bases short and J 2 bases short, with 13 bases between. Per germline, CDR1 SGHDN and CDR2 FVKESK. The CDR3 consists of 15 residues. TCRdb's copy holds only in-frame clones and misses some; the assay was immunoSEQ multiplex PCR. Its table lists tens of thousands of clones. The entry originates in a study of T cells in women clearing cervical HPV infection. The material sequenced was blood buffy coat. The V and J genes are TRBV14 and TRBJ2-5; TRBD2 is a possible D gene (6 bases). This receptor was identified in a woman between 18 and 69 years old with a cervical HPV16 infection that either progressed to CIN3+ or cleared (not recorded which). CDR3 in amino acids: CASSHGPRGQETQYF. CDR3 DNA, as far as it was read: TGTGCCAGCAGCCACGGACCACGGGGGCAAGAGACC.